Listed below are T cell receptor beta chains from one sample, sequenced in a study of T cells after posttransplantation cyclophosphamide. Generated by immunoSEQ multiplex PCR, the TCRdb table keeps only in-frame clones and is missing some. Of about 11,000 clones in the sample, approximately 96% were seen once. Specimen: naive CD8+ T cells sorted from PBMCs. Receptor source: a young man in good health and a related stem cell transplant donor. Both conserved end residues are part of each CDR3. D genes are given only for firm matches. The listing skips clone size in some rows; elsewhere it reads once, few, many or a size class.

. TRBJ2-7 . TRBV2 CASGVEGHYEQYF TGTGCCAGCGGGGTGGAGGGCCACTACGAGCAGTACTTC
TRBD1 TRBJ2-7 . TRBV4-1 CASSQGTGMAYEQYF TGCGCCAGCAGCCAGGGGACAGGCATGGCCTACGAGCAGTACTTC
. TRBJ1-3 . TRBV19 CASSPHSSGNTIYF TGTGCCAGTAGTCCTCATAGCTCTGGAAACACCATATATTTT
TRBD1 TRBJ1-4 . TRBV15 CATSTDRPNEKLFF TGTGCCACCAGCACGGACAGGCCCAATGAAAAACTGTTTTTT
TRBD2 TRBJ2-7 . TRBV7-6 CASSSREGAYEQYF TGTGCCAGCAGCTCCAGGGAGGGCGCCTACGAGCAGTACTTC
. TRBJ1-4 once TRBV5-4 CASSLWAVNEKLFF TGTGCCAGCAGCTTGTGGGCAGTTAATGAAAAACTGTTTTTT
. TRBJ2-7 . TRBV29-1 CSVQDGAYEQYF TGCAGCGTTCAAGATGGGGCCTACGAGCAGTACTTC
TRBD2 TRBJ2-7 . TRBV7-3 CASSLTGGGASYEQYF TGTGCCAGCAGCTTAACTGGCGGGGGTGCCTCCTACGAGCAGTACTTC
TRBD1 TRBJ2-7 . TRBV9 CASSLGQGPEQYF TGTGCCAGCAGCCTGGGACAGGGTCCCGAGCAGTACTTC
TRBD2 TRBJ2-1 . TRBV7-3 CASSPTSGGYNEQFF TGTGCCAGCAGCCCTACTAGCGGGGGTTACAATGAGCAGTTCTTC
TRBD1 TRBJ2-1 once TRBV4-3 CASRHGTGAYNEQFF TGCGCCAGCAGGCACGGGACAGGGGCCTACAATGAGCAGTTCTTC
. TRBJ1-2 . TRBV6-5 CASSYGGGYGYTF TGTGCCAGCAGTTACGGCGGGGGCTATGGCTACACCTTC
. TRBJ2-5 . TRBV12-5 CASGLPTKTQYF TGTGCTAGTGGTTTACCTACGAAGACCCAGTACTTC
. TRBJ1-1 few TRBV19 CASKTAGNTEAFF TGTGCCAGTAAGACAGCCGGAAACACTGAAGCTTTCTTT
TRBD2 TRBJ2-2 . TRBV9 CASSIYSGGAGELFF TGTGCCAGCAGCATCTATAGCGGGGGAGCCGGGGAGCTGTTTTTT
. TRBJ2-7 few TRBV7-9 CASSFQGYYEQYF TGTGCCAGCAGCTTCCAGGGGTACTACGAGCAGTACTTC
TRBD1 TRBJ2-7 . TRBV13 CASSLGQRDRDEQYF TGTGCCAGCAGCTTAGGCCAGAGGGACAGGGACGAGCAGTACTTC
TRBD1 TRBJ2-4 . TRBV7-9 CAIMSSGQGPFLNIQYF TGTGCCATCATGTCCTCGGGACAGGGGCCATTTCTAAACATTCAGTACTTC
TRBD2 TRBJ2-5 . TRBV6-5 CASTSGGTQYF TGTGCCAGCACTTCGGGGGGGACCCAGTACTTC
. TRBJ2-1 once TRBV27 CASRRLYNEQFF TGTGCCAGCAGGAGACTCTACAATGAGCAGTTCTTC
. TRBJ2-7 . TRBV19 CASRDTGTSYEQYF TGTGCCAGTAGAGATACCGGGACATCCTACGAGCAGTACTTC
. TRBJ1-2 . TRBV27 CASSLGGVLNYGYTF TGTGCCAGCAGTTTGGGGGGGGTTCTCAACTATGGCTACACCTTC
. TRBJ2-2 once TRBV4-2 CASSPRAGELFF TGTGCCAGCAGCCCCAGGGCCGGGGAGCTGTTTTTT
. TRBJ2-7 . TRBV6-6 CASSSPAGAWDEQYF TGTGCCAGCAGTTCCCCGGCAGGGGCTTGGGACGAGCAGTACTTC
TRBD2 TRBJ2-3 . TRBV27 CASSSLLAGLTDTQYF TGTGCCAGCAGTTCTTTACTAGCGGGCCTCACAGATACGCAGTATTTT
TRBD1 TRBJ2-1 . TRBV13 CASSQGQGYNEQFF TGTGCCAGCAGCCAAGGACAGGGCTACAATGAGCAGTTCTTC
. TRBJ1-3 . TRBV18 CASSPPVGNTIYF TGTGCCAGCTCACCACCCGTTGGAAACACCATATATTTT
TRBD1 TRBJ2-7 . TRBV29-1 CSVTEGWDRGREQYF TGCAGCGTCACAGAGGGTTGGGACAGGGGGCGCGAGCAGTACTTC
TRBD1 TRBJ1-2 . TRBV29-1 CSVLWTGVNYGYTF TGCAGCGTTCTCTGGACAGGGGTAAACTATGGCTACACCTTC
. TRBJ1-1 once TRBV7-9 CASSLDAGVNTEAFF TGTGCCAGCAGCTTAGACGCAGGGGTGAACACTGAAGCTTTCTTT
TRBD1 TRBJ1-6 . TRBV6-5 CASSLRQGHSPLHF TGTGCCAGCAGTTTGAGACAGGGTCATTCACCCCTCCACTTT
. TRBJ2-7 . TRBV19 CASSISQGDYEQYF TGTGCCAGTAGTATATCTCAGGGCGACTACGAGCAGTACTTC
TRBD2 TRBJ2-7 . TRBV18 CASSPSSGGTYEQYF TGTGCCAGCTCACCCTCTAGCGGGGGGACCTACGAGCAGTACTTC
TRBD2 TRBJ2-3 . TRBV7-6 CASSLARGSGGARDTQYF TGTGCCAGCAGCTTAGCAAGGGGCAGCGGGGGGGCCAGAGATACGCAGTATTTT
TRBD2 TRBJ2-1 . TRBV9 CASSTGLAGHNEQFF TGTGCCAGCAGCACGGGACTAGCGGGGCACAATGAGCAGTTCTTC
TRBD1 TRBJ1-4 . TRBV5-1 CASSLGTGENEKLFF TGCGCCAGCAGCCTGGGAACAGGGGAGAATGAAAAACTGTTTTTT
TRBD2 TRBJ2-7 . TRBV7-8 CASSLGGGAGSSYEQYF TGTGCCAGCAGCTTAGGGGGGGGTGCAGGAAGCTCCTACGAGCAGTACTTC
TRBD1 TRBJ1-1 . TRBV19 CASSKTGSLNTEAFF TGTGCCAGTAGTAAGACAGGGTCCCTGAACACTGAAGCTTTCTTT
TRBD2 TRBJ2-1 . TRBV29-1 CSVVAGERNEQFF TGCAGCGTTGTTGCGGGGGAGAGGAATGAGCAGTTCTTC
TRBD1 TRBJ2-1 . TRBV27 CASSLVGTAPNEQFF TGTGCCAGCAGCCTTGTGGGGACAGCTCCCAATGAGCAGTTCTTC
. TRBJ2-7 . TRBV5-1 CASAGDTSYEQYF TGCGCCAGCGCGGGGGACACCTCCTACGAGCAGTACTTC
. TRBJ2-7 . TRBV11-1 CASSPDRGAGYEQYF TGTGCCAGCAGCCCCGACCGGGGGGCGGGGTACGAGCAGTACTTC
TRBD2 TRBJ2-1 . TRBV19 CASSSGGDNEQFF TGTGCCAGTTCTAGCGGGGGGGACAATGAGCAGTTCTTC
TRBD1 TRBJ2-1 . TRBV27 CASSGWVRGPTEQFF TGTGCCAGCAGTGGTTGGGTCAGGGGGCCTACTGAGCAGTTCTTC
. TRBJ1-1 . TRBV4-1 CASSQAQGNTEAFF TGCGCCAGCAGCCAGGCACAGGGAAACACTGAAGCTTTCTTT
. TRBJ1-2 . TRBV2 CASSEPQQGYEGYTF TGTGCCAGCAGTGAACCCCAACAGGGCTATGAGGGCTACACCTTC
. TRBJ1-5 . TRBV5-4 CASSLRGSNQPQHF TGTGCCAGCAGCTTAAGAGGGAGCAATCAGCCCCAGCATTTT
TRBD1 TRBJ2-2 . TRBV5-1 CASSPGTGPTGELFF TGCGCCAGCAGCCCTGGGACAGGGCCCACCGGGGAGCTGTTTTTT
. TRBJ1-5 once TRBV4-3 CASSQDGAGSNQPQHF TGCGCCAGCAGCCAAGATGGAGCGGGAAGCAATCAGCCCCAGCATTTT
TRBD1 TRBJ2-7 . TRBV7-9 CASSLTGGDEQYF TGTGCCAGCAGCTTGACAGGGGGCGACGAGCAGTACTTC
TRBD2 TRBJ2-1 . TRBV5-4 CASSLGLAGGNEQFF TGTGCCAGCAGCTTAGGGCTAGCGGGGGGTAATGAGCAGTTCTTC